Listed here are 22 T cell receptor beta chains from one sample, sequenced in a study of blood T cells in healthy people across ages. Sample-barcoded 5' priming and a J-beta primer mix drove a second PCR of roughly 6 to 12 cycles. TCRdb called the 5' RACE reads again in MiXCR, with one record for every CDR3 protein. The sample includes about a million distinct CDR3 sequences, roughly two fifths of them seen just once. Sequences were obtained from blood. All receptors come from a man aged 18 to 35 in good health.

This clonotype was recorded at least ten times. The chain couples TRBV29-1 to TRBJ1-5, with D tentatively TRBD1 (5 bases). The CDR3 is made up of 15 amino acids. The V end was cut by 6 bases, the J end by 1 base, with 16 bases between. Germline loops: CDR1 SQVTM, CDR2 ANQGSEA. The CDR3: CSVWVLGDSNQPQHF. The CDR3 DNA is TGCAGCGTATGGGTATTGGGGGACAGCAATCAGCCCCAGCATTTT.

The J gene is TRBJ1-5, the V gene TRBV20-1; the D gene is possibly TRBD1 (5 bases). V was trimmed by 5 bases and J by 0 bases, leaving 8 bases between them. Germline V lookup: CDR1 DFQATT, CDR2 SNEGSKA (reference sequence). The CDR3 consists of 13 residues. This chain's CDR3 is CSAPTGSNQPQHF. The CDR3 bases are TGCAGTGCTCCCACAGGTAGCAATCAGCCCCAGCATTTT.

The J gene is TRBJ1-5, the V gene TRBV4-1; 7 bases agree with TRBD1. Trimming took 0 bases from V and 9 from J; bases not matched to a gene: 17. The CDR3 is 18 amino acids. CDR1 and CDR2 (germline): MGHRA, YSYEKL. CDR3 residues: CASSQEILSRGPQSPQHF. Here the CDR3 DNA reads TGCGCCAGCAGCCAAGAAATTTTGAGTAGGGGGCCCCAATCGCCCCAGCATTTT.

The CDR3 nucleotides are TGTGCCAGCAGTCGAATAACACAACACGGGCAGGGTATCAATTCACCCCTCCACTTT. Translating it yields CASSRITQHGQGINSPLHF. This chain connects TRBV28 to TRBJ1-6, with D tentatively TRBD1 (5 bases). The CDR3 sequence is 19 residues long. Germline CDR1 MDHEN, CDR2 SYDVKM. V gave up 5 bases and J gave up 7 bases, with 27 bases separating them. Drawing the rest from reference TRBV28 and TRBJ1-6, the complete variable domain is DVKVTQSSRYLVKRTGEKVFLECVQDMDHENMFWYRQDPGLGLRLIYFSYDVKMKEKGDIPEGYSVSREKKERFSLILESASTNQTSMYLCASSRITQHGQGINSPLHFGNGTRLTVT.

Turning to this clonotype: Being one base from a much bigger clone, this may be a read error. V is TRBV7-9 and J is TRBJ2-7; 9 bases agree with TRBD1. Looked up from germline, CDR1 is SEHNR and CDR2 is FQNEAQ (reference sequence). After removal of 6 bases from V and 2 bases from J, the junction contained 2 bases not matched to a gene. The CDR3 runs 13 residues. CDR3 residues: CASRGTGPYEQYF. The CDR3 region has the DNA TGTGCCAGCAGGGGGACAGGGCCCTACGAGCAGTACTTC.

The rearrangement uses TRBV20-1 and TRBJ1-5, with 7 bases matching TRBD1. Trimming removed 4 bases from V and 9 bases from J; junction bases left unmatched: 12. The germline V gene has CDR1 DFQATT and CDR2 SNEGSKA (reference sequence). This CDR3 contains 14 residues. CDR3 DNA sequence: TGCAGTGCTACTAAAACAGGGGTCGATCGGCCCCAGCATTTT. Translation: CSATKTGVDRPQHF.

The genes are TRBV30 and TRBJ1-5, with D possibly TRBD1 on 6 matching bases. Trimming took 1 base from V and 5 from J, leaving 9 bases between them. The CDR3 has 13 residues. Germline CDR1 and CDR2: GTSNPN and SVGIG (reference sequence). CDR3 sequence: CAWSAPGDQPQHF. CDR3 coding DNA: TGTGCCTGGAGTGCACCAGGGGATCAGCCCCAGCATTTT.

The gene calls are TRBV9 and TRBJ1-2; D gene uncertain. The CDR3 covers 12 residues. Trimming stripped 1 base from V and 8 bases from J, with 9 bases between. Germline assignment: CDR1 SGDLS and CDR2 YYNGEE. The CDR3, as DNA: TGTGCCAGCAGCGTACCCAGCCTGGGCTACACCTTC. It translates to CASSVPSLGYTF.

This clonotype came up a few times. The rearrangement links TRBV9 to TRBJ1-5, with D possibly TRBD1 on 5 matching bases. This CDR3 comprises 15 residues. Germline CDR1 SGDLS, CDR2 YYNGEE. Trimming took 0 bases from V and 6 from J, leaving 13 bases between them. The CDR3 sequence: CASSVDGGMGQPQHF. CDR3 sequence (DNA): TGTGCCAGCAGCGTAGATGGGGGAATGGGTCAGCCCCAGCATTTT.

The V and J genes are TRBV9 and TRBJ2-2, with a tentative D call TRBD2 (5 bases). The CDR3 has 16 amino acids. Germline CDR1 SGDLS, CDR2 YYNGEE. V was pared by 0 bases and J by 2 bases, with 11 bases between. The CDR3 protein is CASSVVGSANTGELFF. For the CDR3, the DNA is TGTGCCAGCAGCGTAGTTGGTAGCGCTAACACCGGGGAGCTGTTTTTT.

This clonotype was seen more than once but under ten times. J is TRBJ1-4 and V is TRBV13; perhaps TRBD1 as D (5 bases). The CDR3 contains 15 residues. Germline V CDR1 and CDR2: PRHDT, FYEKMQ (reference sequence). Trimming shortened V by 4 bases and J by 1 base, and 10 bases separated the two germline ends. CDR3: CASSYRQITNEKLFF. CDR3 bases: TGTGCCAGCAGCTACCGACAGATAACTAATGAAAAACTGTTTTTT. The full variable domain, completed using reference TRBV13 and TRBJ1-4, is AAGVIQSPRHLIKEKRETATLKCYPIPRHDTVYWYQQGPGQDPQFLISFYEKMQSDKGSIPDRFSAQQFSDYHSELNMSSLELGDSALYFCASSYRQITNEKLFFGSGTQLSVL.

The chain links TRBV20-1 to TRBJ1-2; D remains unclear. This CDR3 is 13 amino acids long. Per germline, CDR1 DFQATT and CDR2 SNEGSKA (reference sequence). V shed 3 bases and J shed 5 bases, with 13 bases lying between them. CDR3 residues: CSARKTSLYGYTF. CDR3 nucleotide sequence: TGCAGTGCTAGGAAGACTAGTCTTTATGGCTACACCTTC.

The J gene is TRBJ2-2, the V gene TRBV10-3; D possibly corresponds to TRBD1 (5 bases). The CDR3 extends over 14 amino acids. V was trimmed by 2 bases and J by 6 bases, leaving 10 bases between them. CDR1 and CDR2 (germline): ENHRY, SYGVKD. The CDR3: CAISEQQGAGELFF. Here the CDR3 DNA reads TGTGCCATCAGTGAGCAGCAGGGTGCCGGGGAGCTGTTTTTT.

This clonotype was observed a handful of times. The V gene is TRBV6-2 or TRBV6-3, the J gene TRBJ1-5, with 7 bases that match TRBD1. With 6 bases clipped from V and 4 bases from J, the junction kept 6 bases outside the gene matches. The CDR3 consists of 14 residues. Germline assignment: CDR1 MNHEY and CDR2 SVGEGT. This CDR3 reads CASSNRDRNQPQHF. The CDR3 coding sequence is TGTGCCAGCAGCAACCGGGACAGAAATCAGCCCCAGCATTTT.

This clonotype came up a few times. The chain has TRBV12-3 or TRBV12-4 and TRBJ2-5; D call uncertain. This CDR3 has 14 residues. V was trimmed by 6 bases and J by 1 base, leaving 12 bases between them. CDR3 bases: TGTGCCAGCAGCTCGACAAGCACCCAAGAGACCCAGTACTTC. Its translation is CASSSTSTQETQYF.

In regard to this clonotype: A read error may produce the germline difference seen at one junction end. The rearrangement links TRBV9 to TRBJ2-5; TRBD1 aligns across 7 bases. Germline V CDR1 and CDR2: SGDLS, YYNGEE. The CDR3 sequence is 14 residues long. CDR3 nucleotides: TGTGCCAGCAGCCCTCTAGGGGGCGAAGAGACCCGGTACTTC. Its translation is CASSPLGGEETRYF.

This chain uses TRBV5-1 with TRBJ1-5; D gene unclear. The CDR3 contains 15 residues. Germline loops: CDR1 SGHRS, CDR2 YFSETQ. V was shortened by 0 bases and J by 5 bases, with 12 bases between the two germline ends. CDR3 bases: TGCGCCAGCAGCTTGGAGTCCGGGTCCTATCAGCCCCAGCATTTT. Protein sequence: CASSLESGSYQPQHF.

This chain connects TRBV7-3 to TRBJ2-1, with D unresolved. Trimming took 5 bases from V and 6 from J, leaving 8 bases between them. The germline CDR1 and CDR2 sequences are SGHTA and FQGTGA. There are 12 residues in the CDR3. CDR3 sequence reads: CASSPSFNEQFF. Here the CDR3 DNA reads TGTGCCAGCAGCCCGAGTTTCAATGAGCAGTTCTTC.

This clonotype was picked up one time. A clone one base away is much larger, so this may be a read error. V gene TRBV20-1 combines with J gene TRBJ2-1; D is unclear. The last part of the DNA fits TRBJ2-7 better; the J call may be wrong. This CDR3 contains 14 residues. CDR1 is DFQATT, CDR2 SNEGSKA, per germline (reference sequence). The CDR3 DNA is TGCAGTGCTAGGGCCAGGAGCTCCTACAATGGGCAGTACTTC. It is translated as CSARARSSYNGQYF.

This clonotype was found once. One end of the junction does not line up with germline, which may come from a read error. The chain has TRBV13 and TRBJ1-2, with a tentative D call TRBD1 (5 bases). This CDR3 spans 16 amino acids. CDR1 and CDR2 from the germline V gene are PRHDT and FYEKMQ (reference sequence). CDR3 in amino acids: CASSAVREASDYGHTF. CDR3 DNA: TGTGCCAGCAGCGCCGTCAGGGAGGCCTCAGACTATGGCCACACCTTC. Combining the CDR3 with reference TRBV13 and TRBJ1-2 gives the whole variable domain AAGVIQSPRHLIKEKRETATLKCYPIPRHDTVYWYQQGPGQDPQFLISFYEKMQSDKGSIPDRFSAQQFSDYHSELNMSSLELGDSALYFCASSAVREASDYGHTFGSGTRLTVV.

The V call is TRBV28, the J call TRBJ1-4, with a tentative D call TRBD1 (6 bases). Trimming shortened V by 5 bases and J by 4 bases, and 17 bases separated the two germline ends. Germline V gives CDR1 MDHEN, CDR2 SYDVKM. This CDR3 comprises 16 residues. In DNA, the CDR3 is TGTGCCAGCAGTCCGTACAGGGAAATAAGTAATGAAAAACTGTTTTTT. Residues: CASSPYREISNEKLFF.

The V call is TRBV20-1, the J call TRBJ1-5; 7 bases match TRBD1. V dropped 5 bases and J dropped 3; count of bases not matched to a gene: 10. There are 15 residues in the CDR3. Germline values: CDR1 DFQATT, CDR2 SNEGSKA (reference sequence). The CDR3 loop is CSAGDSGPPNQPQHF. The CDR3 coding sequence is TGCAGTGCTGGGGACAGCGGGCCGCCCAATCAGCCCCAGCATTTT.